This TCR beta chain was sequenced during a study of shared clonotypes between healthy human individuals. Overall study findings and caveats: A handful of donors shared approximately 5% of their naive CD4 clonotypes.

Using immunoSEQ multiplex PCR, the repertoire was profiled, and TCRdb retains in-frame clones only, with some absent. The sample has about 2.3 million clones; roughly 92% are singletons. As to this clone: Antigen specificity is unknown.

Germline-derived CDR1 and CDR2 are SNHLY and FYNNEI. The CDR3 consists of 15 residues. V shed 4 bases and J shed 2 bases, with 14 bases lying between them. Sequenced input: naive CD4+ T cells from PBMCs. Documented subset: CD45RA+ positively selected. The chain links TRBV2 to TRBJ1-1; D is ambiguous. This TCR was sampled from a man aged 18-30 years in good health. Some clones in this sample may be carry-over from other donors' samples. This CDR3 reads CASSGKGGRNTEAFF. The CDR3 nucleotides read TGTGCCAGCAGTGGGAAGGGAGGGAGAAACACTGAAGCTTTCTTT.